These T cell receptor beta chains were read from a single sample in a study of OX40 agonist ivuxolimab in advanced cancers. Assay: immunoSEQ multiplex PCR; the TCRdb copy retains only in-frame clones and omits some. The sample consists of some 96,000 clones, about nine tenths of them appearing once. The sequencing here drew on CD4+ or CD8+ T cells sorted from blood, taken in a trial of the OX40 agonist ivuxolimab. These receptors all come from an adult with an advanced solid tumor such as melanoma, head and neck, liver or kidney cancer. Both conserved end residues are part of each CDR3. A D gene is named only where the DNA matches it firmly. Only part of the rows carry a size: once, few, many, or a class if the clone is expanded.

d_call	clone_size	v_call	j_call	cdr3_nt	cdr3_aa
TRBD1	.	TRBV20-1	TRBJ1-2	TGCAGTGTCAAAGGGGGCGATGGCTACACCTTC	CSVKGGDGYTF
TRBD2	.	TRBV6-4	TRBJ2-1	TGTGCCAGCAGTGAGGAGGCTAGCTGGGGGGGCAATGAGCAGTTCTTC	CASSEEASWGGNEQFF
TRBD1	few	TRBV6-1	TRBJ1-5	TGTGCCAGCCGCGGACAGGGACGGCATCAGCCCCAGCATTTT	CASRGQGRHQPQHF
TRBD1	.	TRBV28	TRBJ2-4	TGTGCCAGCACCCCTCAGACAGGGGGTACCATTCAGTACTTC	CASTPQTGGTIQYF
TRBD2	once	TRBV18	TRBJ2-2	TGTGCCAGCTCACCACGGACTAGCGGGACTGCGAACACCGGGGAGCTGTTTTTT	CASSPRTSGTANTGELFF
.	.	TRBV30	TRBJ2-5	TGTGCCTGGATACCGGGACGGGAGACCCAGTACTTC	CAWIPGRETQYF
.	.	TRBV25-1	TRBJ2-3	TGTGCCAGCAGCCCACAGGGTAATACGCAGTATTTT	CASSPQGNTQYF
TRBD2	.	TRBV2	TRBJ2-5	TGTGCCAGCAGTGAAGCGCGAACGGGAGGCAAAGAGACCCAGTACTTC	CASSEARTGGKETQYF
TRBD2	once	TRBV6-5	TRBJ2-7	TGTGCCAGCAGTTACGGGACTAGCCTCCTCGAGCAGTACTTC	CASSYGTSLLEQYF
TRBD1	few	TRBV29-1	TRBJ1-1	TGCAGCCCCAAAGCCAGGGGGGACACTGAAGCTTTCTTT	CSPKARGDTEAFF
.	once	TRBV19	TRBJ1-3	TGTGCCAGTAGCATCGACTGGAGCTCTGGAAACACCATATATTTT	CASSIDWSSGNTIYF
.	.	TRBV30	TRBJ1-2	TGTGCCTGGAGTCCCGACCGAAACTATGGCTACACCTTC	CAWSPDRNYGYTF
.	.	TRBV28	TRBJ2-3	TGTGCCAGCAGTGTTTCGGACAGTCACTTTAATACGCAGTATTTT	CASSVSDSHFNTQYF
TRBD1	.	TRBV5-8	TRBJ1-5	TGTGCCAGCAGCTTAATACAGGGGGCGGGAAAACAGCCCCAGCATTTT	CASSLIQGAGKQPQHF
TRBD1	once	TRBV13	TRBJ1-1	TGTGCCAGCAGCTTAAGCCAGGGGGCAGCTTACACTGAAGCTTTCTTT	CASSLSQGAAYTEAFF
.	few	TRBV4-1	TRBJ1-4	TGCGCCAGCAGCCAAGTCGGGACATATAATGAAAAACTGTTTTTT	CASSQVGTYNEKLFF
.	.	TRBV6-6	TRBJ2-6	TGTGCCACCACCCTTTTTACCTCTGGGGCCAACGTCCTGACTTTC	CATTLFTSGANVLTF
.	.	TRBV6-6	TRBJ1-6	TGTGCCAGCAGCCGCGGGGTTGCGTTCGGTGAACCCCTCCACTTT	CASSRGVAFGEPLHF
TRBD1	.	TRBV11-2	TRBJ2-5	TGTGCCAGCAGCCCAGGGACAGGCCGTGAGGAGACCCAGTACTTC	CASSPGTGREETQYF
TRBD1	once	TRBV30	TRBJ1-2	TGTGCCTCAAACATAGGGGACAGAGGCTATGGCTACACCTTC	CASNIGDRGYGYTF
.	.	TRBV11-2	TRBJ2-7	TGTGCCAGCAGCCCCGACACCCCCTACGAGCAGTACTTC	CASSPDTPYEQYF
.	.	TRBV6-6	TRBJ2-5	TGTGCCAGCAGTGTCCAAGAGACCCAGTACTTC	CASSVQETQYF